These 27 T cell receptor beta chains share one sample of origin, sequenced in a study of T cells in localized non-small cell lung cancer. Assay: immunoSEQ multiplex PCR; the TCRdb copy retains only in-frame clones and omits some. The data hold roughly 35,000 clones, with about 92% observed a single time. The sample was peripheral blood, taken before any cancer treatment. The receptors were gathered from a female donor over 55 with stage I lung adenocarcinoma.

This clone has only a few counts. The V and J genes are TRBV19 and TRBJ1-5; D unresolved. This CDR3 comprises 13 residues. Germline V CDR1 and CDR2: LNHDA, SQIVND (reference sequence). V shed 5 bases and J shed 6 bases, with 11 bases lying between them. This CDR3 reads CASSQARGQPQHF. Written as DNA, the CDR3 is TGTGCCAGTAGTCAGGCCCGCGGTCAGCCCCAGCATTTT.

The chain carries TRBV5-4 and TRBJ1-2; maybe TRBD1 (5 bases). The germline V and J ends were trimmed by 1 base and 7 bases, with 11 bases remaining between them. Germline V gives CDR1 SGHNT, CDR2 YYREEE (reference sequence). The CDR3 covers 13 residues. CDR3 nucleotide sequence: TGTGCCAGCAGCTTGACGGGGGGAGGTGGCTACACCTTC. Protein: CASSLTGGGGYTF.

In DNA form, the CDR3 reads TGCGCCAGCAGCCAAGAGGGGGGCAACACTGAAGCTTTCTTT. Translation: CASSQEGGNTEAFF. This chain links TRBV4-3 with TRBJ1-1; D possibly corresponds to TRBD1 (6 bases). Between the trimmed V and J ends, which lost 0 bases and 2 bases, there was a span of 7 bases. The germline V gene has CDR1 LGHNA and CDR2 YSLEER. The CDR3 contains 14 residues.

This clone came up a few times. The V call is TRBV6-1, the J call TRBJ1-5; no reliable D call. The CDR3 sequence is 14 residues long. V was clipped by 2 bases and J by 6 bases, with 11 bases between them. Germline V gene lookup returns CDR1 MNHNS and CDR2 SASEGT. Here the CDR3 reads CASSERHWGQPQHF. The CDR3 DNA reads as TGTGCCAGCAGTGAAAGACACTGGGGTCAGCCCCAGCATTTT.

The genes are TRBV9 and TRBJ2-7; D perhaps matches TRBD1 (6 bases). The V gene's germline CDR1 is SGDLS and CDR2 YYNGEE. V lost 4 bases, J lost 5 bases, and 10 bases lay in between. This CDR3 is built from 12 residues. CDR3 residues: CASSSRQDEQYF. CDR3 sequence (DNA): TGTGCCAGCAGCTCCCGACAGGACGAGCAGTACTTC.

The chain joins TRBV11-3 to TRBJ2-1; D may match TRBD1 or TRBD2 (7 bases each). Trimming removed 0 bases from V and 7 bases from J, with 13 bases in between. This CDR3 region has 15 residues. In germline, CDR1 is SGHNT, CDR2 YENEEA. This CDR3 is CASSLDRQGGNEQFF. The CDR3 region has the DNA TGTGCCAGCAGCTTAGATAGGCAGGGGGGGAATGAGCAGTTCTTC.

V gene TRBV5-1 combines with J gene TRBJ2-3; 10 bases are a match to TRBD2. CDR3 length: 17 amino acids. CDR1 is SGHRS, CDR2 YFSETQ, per germline. Trimming took 0 bases from V and 6 from J; bases not matched to a gene: 10. The CDR3: CASSLGGSGGIQDTQYF. The CDR3 DNA follows: TGCGCCAGCAGCTTGGGAGGTAGCGGGGGGATCCAGGATACGCAGTATTTT. The full variable domain, completed using reference TRBV5-1 and TRBJ2-3, is KAGVTQTPRYLIKTRGQQVTLSCSPISGHRSVSWYQQTPGQGLQFLFEYFSETQRNKGNFPGRFSGRQFSNSRSEMNVSTLELGDSALYLCASSLGGSGGIQDTQYFGPGTRLTVL.

The CDR3 nucleotides are TGTGCCAGTACGATCGGCGGGGGGGCCGGTACCGGGGAGCTGTTTTTT. Translation: CASTIGGGAGTGELFF. This chain connects TRBV19 to TRBJ2-2; 9 bases match TRBD2. V was clipped by 7 bases and J by 5 bases; unmatched bases: 11. The CDR3 has 16 amino acids. CDR1 and CDR2 (germline): LNHDA, SQIVND (reference sequence). The variable domain in full, completed from reference TRBV19 and TRBJ2-2, reads DGGITQSPKYLFRKEGQNVTLSCEQNLNHDAMYWYRQDPGQGLRLIYYSQIVNDFQKGDIAEGYSVSREKKESFPLTVTSAQKNPTAFYLCASTIGGGAGTGELFFGEGSRLTVL.

V usage is TRBV6-5 and J usage is TRBJ2-5; D gene ambiguous. V lost 4 bases and J lost 2, with 8 bases in between. The CDR3 consists of 13 residues. Germline V lookup: CDR1 MNHEY, CDR2 SVGAGI. CDR3 sequence reads: CASSFTGQETQYF. Written as DNA, the CDR3 is TGTGCCAGCAGTTTCACTGGACAAGAGACCCAGTACTTC.

This rearrangement joins TRBV25-1 to TRBJ2-1, with 8 bases fitting TRBD2. The CDR3 spans 14 residues. V dropped 8 bases and J dropped 3; count of bases not matched to a gene: 6. Germline V gives CDR1 MGHDK, CDR2 SYGVNS. CDR3 nucleotide sequence: TGTGCCAGCTCGGGAGGGGTGGGCTACAATGAGCAGTTCTTC. Translated, it gives CASSGGVGYNEQFF.

The chain is built from TRBV19 and TRBJ1-4; no clear D. The CDR3 is 15 residues long. Germline loops: CDR1 LNHDA, CDR2 SQIVND (reference sequence). Trimming stripped 5 bases from V and 2 bases from J, with 12 bases between. The CDR3 spells CASSSLGRTNEKLFF. The CDR3 DNA reads as TGTGCCAGTAGTTCACTAGGGCGCACTAATGAAAAACTGTTTTTT.

The V and J genes are TRBV29-1 and TRBJ2-7, with 7 nucleotides matching TRBD1. Germline V lookup: CDR1 SQVTM, CDR2 ANQGSEA. The CDR3 covers 13 residues. V was pared by 5 bases and J by 2 bases, with 6 bases of the junction left unmatched. CDR3 sequence (DNA): TGCAGCGTTACGGGACAGACCACCTACGAGCAGTACTTC. Translating gives CSVTGQTTYEQYF.

The chain combines TRBV11-3 with TRBJ2-7; 7 bases fit TRBD1. V lost 1 base, J lost 11 bases, and 5 bases stayed unmatched. CDR1 is SGHNT, CDR2 YENEEA, per germline. The CDR3 runs 12 residues. The CDR3 DNA follows: TGTGCCAGCAGCTTAGGTTCGGGACAGAAGTACTTC. Amino acid sequence: CASSLGSGQKYF.

The chain links TRBV7-9 to TRBJ2-4; 9 bases are shared with TRBD1. The CDR3 totals 19 residues. V was clipped by 5 bases and J by 8 bases; unmatched bases: 22. Germline V lookup: CDR1 SEHNR, CDR2 FQNEAQ (reference sequence). The CDR3 coding sequence is TGTGCCAGCAGCCCATCTTTCCCGACAGGGGGGATGTTTAGGGACATTCAGTACTTC. It is translated as CASSPSFPTGGMFRDIQYF.

The CDR3 protein is CASSNWDRVATNEKLFF. The DNA for the CDR3 is TGTGCCAGCAGCAACTGGGACAGGGTGGCAACTAATGAAAAACTGTTTTTT. The chain has TRBV21-1 and TRBJ1-4; TRBD1, as called in the table, went unchecked against the DNA. TRBV21-1 is shown as a pseudogene. The CDR3 is made up of 17 amino acids.

CDR3 coding DNA: TGTGCCAGCAGCGGGGTGGGTAATAACGGAAACACCATATATTTT. It yields the protein CASSGVGNNGNTIYF. The rearrangement joins TRBV9 to TRBJ1-3, with D hard to call. CDR1 SGDLS and CDR2 YYNGEE come from the germline V gene. Trimming removed 3 bases from V and 4 bases from J, with 14 bases in between. This CDR3 is 15 amino acids long.

V usage is TRBV18 and J usage is TRBJ2-7, with unresolved D. Trimming removed 1 base at V and 2 bases at J, with 12 bases between. CDR1 KGHSH and CDR2 LQKENI come from the germline V gene. This CDR3 is 15 amino acids long. The CDR3 DNA reads as TGTGCCAGCTCACCACGGGCAGCGAATACCTACGAGCAGTACTTC. Residues: CASSPRAANTYEQYF. Supplemented by reference TRBV18 and TRBJ2-7, the full variable domain reads NAGVMQNPRHLVRRRGQEARLRCSPMKGHSHVYWYRQLPEEGLKFMVYLQKENIIDESGMPKERFSAEFPKEGPSILRIQQVVRGDSAAYFCASSPRAANTYEQYFGPGTRLTVT.

This clone has just one count. This chain links TRBV6-1 with TRBJ2-1; 11 positions agree with TRBD2. V lost 7 bases to trimming and J lost 8 bases; unmatched junction nucleotides: 10. The CDR3 spans 15 residues. Germline V CDR1 and CDR2: MNHNS, SASEGT. The CDR3 spells CASTLLAGVRDEQFF. The CDR3 nucleotides read TGTGCCAGCACCTTACTAGCGGGGGTTCGGGATGAGCAGTTCTTC.

The chain is built from TRBV5-6 and TRBJ2-2; D could derive from TRBD1 or TRBD2 (5 bases each). V was cut by 0 bases and J by 3 bases, with 9 bases left in between. CDR1 and CDR2 from the germline V gene are SGHDT and YYEEEE. The CDR3 is 15 amino acids. The CDR3 sequence: CASSLVGTDTGELFF. The CDR3 DNA reads TGTGCCAGCAGCTTGGTAGGGACCGACACCGGGGAGCTGTTTTTT.

Here the CDR3 DNA reads TGTGCCAGCACCGACAGGGTATACACCGGGGAGCTGTTTTTT. Amino acid sequence: CASTDRVYTGELFF. The chain is built from TRBV27 and TRBJ2-2; the match to TRBD1 covers 7 bases. Germline lookup yields CDR1 MNHEY and CDR2 SMNVEV (reference sequence). Losses at the gene ends were 7 bases for V and 3 bases for J; bases not matched to a gene: 5. There are 14 residues in the CDR3.

This sequence joins TRBV6-9 and TRBJ2-1, with 8 bases matching TRBD2. The ends lost 7 bases at V and 5 bases at J; junction bases unmatched: 10. The length of the CDR3 is 15 residues. Germline V gives CDR1 MNHGY, CDR2 SVAAGI. CDR3 residues: CASTPPGGDNNEQFF. Written as DNA, the CDR3 is TGTGCCAGCACTCCTCCGGGGGGGGATAACAATGAGCAGTTCTTC.

This clone was counted a single time. The rearrangement uses TRBV6-5 and TRBJ2-1, with 7 bases aligning to TRBD1. The J segment lost 4 bases and the V segment lost 2 bases, leaving 5 bases of the junction unmatched. Germline CDR1 reads MNHEY; CDR2 reads SVGAGI. The CDR3 has 15 residues. The CDR3 region has the DNA TGTGCCAGCAGTTACGATGGGACAGCTTACAATGAGCAGTTCTTC. Its translation: CASSYDGTAYNEQFF.

J is TRBJ1-1 and V is TRBV7-9; the D gene is possibly TRBD1 (5 bases). The length of the CDR3 is 16 residues. V was pared by 0 bases and J by 4 bases, with 15 bases between. Germline V gene sequence: CDR1 SEHNR, CDR2 FQNEAQ (reference sequence). CDR3 sequence (DNA): TGTGCCAGCAGCTTAGCTGGGCGGGGGAAACTCACTGAAGCTTTCTTT. It codes for CASSLAGRGKLTEAFF.

The V call is TRBV6-1, the J call TRBJ1-1; weak D call: TRBD1 (6 bases). Between the trimmed V and J ends, which lost 1 base and 11 bases, there was a span of 14 bases. The V gene's germline CDR1 is MNHNS and CDR2 SASEGT. CDR3 length equals 13 residues. Here the CDR3 reads CASSEDPGAGAFF. In nucleotides, the CDR3 is TGTGCCAGCAGTGAAGATCCGGGGGCGGGGGCTTTCTTT.

The rearrangement links TRBV19 to TRBJ1-2; no reliable D call. Trimming left V 3 bases short and J 2 bases short, with 13 bases between. The CDR3 consists of 15 residues. Germline CDR1 LNHDA, CDR2 SQIVND (reference sequence). The CDR3 loop is CASSIAGRANYGYTF. The CDR3 DNA reads as TGTGCCAGTAGTATCGCCGGGAGGGCCAACTATGGCTACACCTTC.

This chain connects TRBV30 to TRBJ1-1; 12 bases align to TRBD1. Germline V gene sequence: CDR1 GTSNPN, CDR2 SVGIG (reference sequence). V lost 7 bases to trimming and J lost 0 bases; unmatched junction nucleotides: 6. The CDR3 covers 15 residues. The chain's CDR3 is CASRDRGRLNTEAFF. The CDR3 DNA reads TGTGCCTCCCGGGACAGGGGGCGGCTGAACACTGAAGCTTTCTTT.

This clone was seen only once. The chain links TRBV5-1 to TRBJ1-5; 7 bases agree with TRBD1. Trimming cost V 4 bases and J 4 bases; bases outside gene matches: 11. The CDR3 contains 16 residues. Germline values: CDR1 SGHRS, CDR2 YFSETQ. The CDR3 loop reads CASSPTPGQKNQPQHF. CDR3 DNA: TGCGCCAGCAGCCCTACGCCGGGACAGAAAAATCAGCCCCAGCATTTT. Using reference TRBV5-1 and TRBJ1-5 for the parts outside the CDR3, the full variable domain is KAGVTQTPRYLIKTRGQQVTLSCSPISGHRSVSWYQQTPGQGLQFLFEYFSETQRNKGNFPGRFSGRQFSNSRSEMNVSTLELGDSALYLCASSPTPGQKNQPQHFGDGTRLSIL.